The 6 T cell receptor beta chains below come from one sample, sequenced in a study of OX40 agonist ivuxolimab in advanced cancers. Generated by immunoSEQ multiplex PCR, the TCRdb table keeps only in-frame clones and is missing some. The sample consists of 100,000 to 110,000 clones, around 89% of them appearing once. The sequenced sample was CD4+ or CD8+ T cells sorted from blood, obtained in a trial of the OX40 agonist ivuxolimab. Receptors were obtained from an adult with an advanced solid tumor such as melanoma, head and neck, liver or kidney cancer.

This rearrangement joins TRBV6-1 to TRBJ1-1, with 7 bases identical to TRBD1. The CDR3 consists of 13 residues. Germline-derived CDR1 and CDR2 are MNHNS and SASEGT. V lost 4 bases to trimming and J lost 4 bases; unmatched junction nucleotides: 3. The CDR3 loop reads CASSVDRATEAFF. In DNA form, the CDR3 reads TGTGCCAGCAGTGTTGACAGGGCCACTGAAGCTTTCTTT.

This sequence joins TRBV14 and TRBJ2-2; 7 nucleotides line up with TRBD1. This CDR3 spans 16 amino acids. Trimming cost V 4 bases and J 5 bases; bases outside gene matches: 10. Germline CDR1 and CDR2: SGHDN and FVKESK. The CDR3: CASSPLTGVKTGELFF. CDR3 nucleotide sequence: TGTGCCAGCAGCCCTCTCACAGGGGTCAAAACCGGGGAGCTGTTTTTT.

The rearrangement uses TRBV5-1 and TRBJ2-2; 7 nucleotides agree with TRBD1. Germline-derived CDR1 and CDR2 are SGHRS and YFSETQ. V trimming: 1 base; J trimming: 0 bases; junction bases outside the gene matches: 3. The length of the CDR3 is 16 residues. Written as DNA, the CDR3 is TGCGCCAGCAGCTTGACAGGGGACGCGAACACCGGGGAGCTGTTTTTT. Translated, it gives CASSLTGDANTGELFF.

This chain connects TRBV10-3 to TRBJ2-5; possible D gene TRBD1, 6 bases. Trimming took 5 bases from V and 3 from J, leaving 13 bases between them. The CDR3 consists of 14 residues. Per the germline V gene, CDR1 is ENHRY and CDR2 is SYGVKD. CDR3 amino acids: CAISPGHPEETQYF. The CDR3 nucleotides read TGTGCCATCAGTCCGGGACACCCGGAAGAGACCCAGTACTTC.

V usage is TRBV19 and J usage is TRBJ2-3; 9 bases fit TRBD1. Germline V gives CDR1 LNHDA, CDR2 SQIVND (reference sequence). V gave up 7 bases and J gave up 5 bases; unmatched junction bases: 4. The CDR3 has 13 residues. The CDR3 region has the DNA TGTGCCAGTAATGGACAGGGGATAGATACGCAGTATTTT. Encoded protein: CASNGQGIDTQYF.

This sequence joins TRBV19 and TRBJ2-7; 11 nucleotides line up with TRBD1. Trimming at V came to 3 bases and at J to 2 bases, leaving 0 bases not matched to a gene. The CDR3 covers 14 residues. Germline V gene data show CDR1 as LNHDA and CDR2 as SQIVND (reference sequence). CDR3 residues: CASSMGQGAYEQYF. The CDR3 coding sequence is TGTGCCAGTAGTATGGGACAGGGGGCCTACGAGCAGTACTTC. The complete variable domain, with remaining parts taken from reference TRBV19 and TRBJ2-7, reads DGGITQSPKYLFRKEGQNVTLSCEQNLNHDAMYWYRQDPGQGLRLIYYSQIVNDFQKGDIAEGYSVSREKKESFPLTVTSAQKNPTAFYLCASSMGQGAYEQYFGPGTRLTVT.